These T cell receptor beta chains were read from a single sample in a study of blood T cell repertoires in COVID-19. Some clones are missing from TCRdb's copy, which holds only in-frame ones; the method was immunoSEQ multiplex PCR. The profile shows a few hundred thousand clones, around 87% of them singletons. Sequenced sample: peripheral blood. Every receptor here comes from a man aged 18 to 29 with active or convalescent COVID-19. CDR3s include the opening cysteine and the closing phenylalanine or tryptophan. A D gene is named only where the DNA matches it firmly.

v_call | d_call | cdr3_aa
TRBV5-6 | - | CASSLEESYGYTF
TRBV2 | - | CASTTQGQINQPQHF
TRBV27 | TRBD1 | CASRITGGRAEAFF
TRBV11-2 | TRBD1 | CASSFRRGDSPLHF
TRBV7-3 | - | CASRRDLQVPEKGYEQYF
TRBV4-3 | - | CASSQDRQVAWNEQFF
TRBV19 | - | CASSMIVASTGELFF
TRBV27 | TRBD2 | CASSLLAGFVEQFF
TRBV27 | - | CASSFSDSLDEQYF
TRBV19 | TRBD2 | CASRTSPTEQFF
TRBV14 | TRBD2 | CASSPVLSGVVREQYF
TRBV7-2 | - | CASSLQGWGNTIYF
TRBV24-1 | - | CATSGSEGSNEQYF
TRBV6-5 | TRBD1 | CASSYSGTGNQPQHF
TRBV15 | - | CATSRDFGEYNEQFF
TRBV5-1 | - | CASSSTGMNTEAFF
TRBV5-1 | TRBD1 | CASSSGQGAPTNEKLFF
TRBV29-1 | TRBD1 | CSVEGDRGSYEQYF
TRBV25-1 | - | CASRPRRNTEAFF
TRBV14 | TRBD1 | CASSPTGGAYNEQFF
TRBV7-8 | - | CASSLGLWERGSYEQYF
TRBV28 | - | CASSLGGREKLFF
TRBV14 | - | CASSLFGAGELFF
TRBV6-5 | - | CASSYGQMNTEAFF
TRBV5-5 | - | CASSDRGGNSPLHF
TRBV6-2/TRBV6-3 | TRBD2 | CASSPRLAGGNNEQFF
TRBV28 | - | CASSPHRKGEQYF
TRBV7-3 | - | CASSSYSGRTNTGELFF
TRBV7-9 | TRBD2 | CASSLGGTSRYEQFF
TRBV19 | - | CASRAATNEKLFF
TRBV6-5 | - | CASSSKTYSETQYF
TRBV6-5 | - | CASRARGEPSDTQYF
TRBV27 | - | CASGAGGANTEAFF
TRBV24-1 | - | CATSDFGRTDTQYF
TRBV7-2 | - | CASSPQGGFGNTIYF
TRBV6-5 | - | CASSYLQGGEQYF
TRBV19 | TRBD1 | CASSIPGDRVNEQFF
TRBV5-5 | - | CASSLGAGGNSPLHF
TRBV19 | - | CASSGDSDITEAFF
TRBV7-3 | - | CASSLKGGYGYTF
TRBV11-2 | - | CASSPQTGNTEAFF
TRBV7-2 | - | CASSVKGASNYGYTF
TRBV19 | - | CASSTGLLGELFF
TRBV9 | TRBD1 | CASSTTWTGGFDGYTF
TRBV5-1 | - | CASSLVVGAGTEAFF
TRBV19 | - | CASSIAGHNQPQHF
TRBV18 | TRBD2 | CASSPGLRTDNTGELFF
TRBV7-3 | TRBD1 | CASSLGTGHETQYF
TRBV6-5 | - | CASSSPGRAEQYF
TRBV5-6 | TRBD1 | CASSTPGQGNQPQHF
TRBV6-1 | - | CASSDRGGQETQYF
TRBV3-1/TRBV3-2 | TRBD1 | CASSPETGGHNGYTF
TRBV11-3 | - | CASSSPGRAKNIQYF
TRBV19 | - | CASRGQLNSPLHF
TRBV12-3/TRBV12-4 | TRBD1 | CASRVDRGEKLFF
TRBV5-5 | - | CASSYYSGGFEAFF
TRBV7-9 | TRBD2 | CASSPRGTSGRDYEQYF
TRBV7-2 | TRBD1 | CASSLVTGAGSPLHF
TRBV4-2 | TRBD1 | CASSHRQGMNEQYF